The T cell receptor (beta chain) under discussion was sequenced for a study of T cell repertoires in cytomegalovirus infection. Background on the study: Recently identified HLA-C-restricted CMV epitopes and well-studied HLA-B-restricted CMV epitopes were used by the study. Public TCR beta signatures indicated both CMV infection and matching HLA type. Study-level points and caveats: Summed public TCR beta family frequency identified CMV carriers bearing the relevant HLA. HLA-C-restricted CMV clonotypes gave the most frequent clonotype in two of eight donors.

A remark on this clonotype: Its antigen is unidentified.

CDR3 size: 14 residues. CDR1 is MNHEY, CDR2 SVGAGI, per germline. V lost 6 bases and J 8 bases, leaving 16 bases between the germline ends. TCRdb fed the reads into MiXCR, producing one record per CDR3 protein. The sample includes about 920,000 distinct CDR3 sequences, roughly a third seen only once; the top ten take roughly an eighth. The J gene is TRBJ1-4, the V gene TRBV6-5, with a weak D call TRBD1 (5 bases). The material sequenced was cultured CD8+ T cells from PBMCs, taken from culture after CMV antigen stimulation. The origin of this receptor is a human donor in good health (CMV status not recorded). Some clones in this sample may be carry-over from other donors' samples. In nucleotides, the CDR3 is TGTGCCAGCAGCCCCCGGGGGAAACAGGAAAAACTGTTTTTT. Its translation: CASSPRGKQEKLFF.